This is a list of T cell receptor beta chains from one sample in a study of blood T cell repertoires in COVID-19. TCRdb's table, derived via immunoSEQ multiplex PCR, lists solely in-frame clones and lacks some. Found here are about 230,000 clones, 85% of them singletons; the top ten hold roughly 4.6%. The sample consisted of peripheral blood. The receptors stem from a man over 45 with COVID-19, enrolled during active disease. CDR3s include the opening cysteine and the closing phenylalanine or tryptophan. Each record gives: clone size, D gene, V gene, J gene, CDR3 protein, CDR3 DNA. D genes are given only for firm matches. Part of the rows lack a size; the others show once, few, many or a class for expanded clones.

-	-	TRBV3-1/TRBV3-2	TRBJ2-3	CASSQGGVGTDTQYF	TGTGCCAGCAGCCAAGGGGGGGTTGGCACAGATACGCAGTATTTT
few	TRBD1	TRBV30	TRBJ1-1	CAWSDDRGRVSEAFF	TGTGCCTGGAGTGACGACAGGGGCAGAGTGAGTGAAGCTTTCTTT
once	-	TRBV7-6	TRBJ2-3	CASSTGTYTDTQYF	TGTGCCAGCAGCACAGGAACCTACACAGATACGCAGTATTTT
once	TRBD1	TRBV5-1	TRBJ2-2	CASSFNPGQGTGELFF	TGCGCCAGCAGCTTTAACCCGGGACAGGGGACCGGGGAGCTGTTTTTT
-	TRBD1	TRBV18	TRBJ1-6	CASSQTGVNSPLHF	TGTGCCAGCTCACAAACAGGGGTAAATTCACCCCTCCACTTT
-	-	TRBV18	TRBJ2-2	CASSVNRDAGELFF	TGTGCCAGCTCAGTGAACAGGGACGCCGGGGAGCTGTTTTTT
-	TRBD1	TRBV3-1/TRBV3-2	TRBJ2-6	CASSHRQGSSGANVLTF	TGTGCCAGCAGCCACAGACAGGGATCCTCTGGGGCCAACGTCCTGACTTTC
once	-	TRBV4-1	TRBJ2-4	CASSQREIAKNIQYF	TGCGCCAGCAGCCAAAGGGAGATAGCCAAAAACATTCAGTACTTC
-	TRBD1	TRBV7-9	TRBJ1-2	CASSRSTGESYTF	TGTGCCAGCAGCCGCTCGACAGGGGAAAGCTACACCTTC
-	-	TRBV28	TRBJ2-7	CAAGALHSYEQYF	TGTGCCGCGGGGGCCCTCCACTCCTACGAGCAGTACTTC
-	TRBD1	TRBV18	TRBJ1-2	CASSPTGPYGYTF	TGTGCCAGCTCACCGACAGGGCCCTATGGCTACACCTTC
-	TRBD1	TRBV5-1	TRBJ2-2	CASSLGTANTGELFF	TGCGCCAGCAGCTTAGGGACAGCTAACACCGGGGAGCTGTTTTTT
-	-	TRBV29-1	TRBJ2-7	CSAGVSYEQYF	TGCAGCGCAGGAGTTTCCTACGAGCAGTACTTC
-	TRBD1	TRBV6-5	TRBJ1-2	CASSYGTGGAHGYTF	TGTGCCAGCAGTTACGGGACAGGGGGGGCCCATGGCTACACCTTC
-	TRBD2	TRBV5-6	TRBJ2-3	CASSLWGGSDTQYF	TGTGCCAGCAGCTTGTGGGGGGGTTCAGATACGCAGTATTTT
-	-	TRBV5-1	TRBJ2-7	CASSSGTRNYEQYF	TGCGCCAGCAGCTCCGGGACAAGGAACTACGAGCAGTACTTC
-	-	TRBV18	TRBJ2-5	CASSPPSETQYF	TGTGCCAGCTCACCACCCTCCGAGACCCAGTACTTC
-	-	TRBV15	TRBJ2-6	CATSRDLGGQRTF	TGTGCCACCAGCAGAGATTTGGGGGGACAGAGGACTTTC
-	TRBD1	TRBV11-2	TRBJ1-5	CASSRGQTQPQHF	TGTGCCAGCAGCAGGGGACAGACTCAGCCCCAGCATTTT
-	-	TRBV11-1	TRBJ2-2	CASGRTNTGELFF	TGTGCCAGCGGGCGGACAAACACCGGGGAGCTGTTTTTT
-	-	TRBV18	TRBJ1-1	CASSRQEDTEAFF	TGTGCCAGCTCCCGACAGGAGGACACTGAAGCTTTCTTT
-	-	TRBV19	TRBJ2-1	CASSVGGGNEQFF	TGTGCCAGTAGTGTTGGGGGAGGCAATGAGCAGTTCTTC
-	-	TRBV6-5	TRBJ2-7	CASMVRGSYEQYF	TGTGCCAGCATGGTGCGGGGCTCCTACGAGCAGTACTTC
-	TRBD2	TRBV9	TRBJ2-6	CASSVAPSRLAGGSRDSGANVLTF	TGTGCCAGCAGCGTAGCCCCCTCGAGGCTAGCGGGGGGCTCAAGAGACTCTGGGGCCAACGTCCTGACTTTC
few	-	TRBV21-1	TRBJ2-2	CASSKALWGRGTGELFF	-
few	-	TRBV9	TRBJ2-7	CASSVSGIPYEQYF	TGTGCCAGCAGCGTTTCGGGGATCCCCTACGAGCAGTACTTC
-	TRBD1	TRBV28	TRBJ2-1	CASSSPGQGFNEQFF	TGTGCCAGCAGTTCGCCGGGACAGGGATTCAATGAGCAGTTCTTC
-	-	TRBV5-6	TRBJ2-5	CASNRPPGRGYQETQYF	TGTGCCAGCAACCGCCCCCCGGGCAGGGGATACCAAGAGACCCAGTACTTC
-	TRBD1	TRBV5-1	TRBJ1-6	CASSWDRRNNSPLHF	TGCGCCAGCAGCTGGGACAGGCGTAATAATTCACCCCTCCACTTT
-	-	TRBV7-9	TRBJ1-2	CASSLDRIGGDGYTF	TGTGCCAGCAGCTTAGACAGGATCGGGGGAGACGGCTACACCTTC
-	TRBD1	TRBV5-4	TRBJ1-3	CASSRDRGSGNTIYF	TGTGCCAGCAGCCGCGACAGGGGCTCTGGAAACACCATATATTTT
-	TRBD1	TRBV5-8	TRBJ1-2	CASSLRGQGMYGYTF	TGTGCCAGCAGCTTGAGGGGACAGGGGATGTATGGCTACACCTTC
-	-	TRBV4-2	TRBJ1-2	CASSQDLGGASGYTF	TGTGCCAGCAGCCAAGATCTGGGAGGGGCAAGTGGCTACACCTTC
-	TRBD2	TRBV5-4	TRBJ2-5	CASSYARGGLQETQYF	TGTGCCAGCAGCTACGCGCGGGGGGGACTCCAAGAGACCCAGTACTTC
-	-	TRBV27	TRBJ1-1	CASSLLEHTEAFF	TGTGCCAGCAGTTTATTAGAACACACTGAAGCTTTCTTT